The 4 T cell receptor beta chains below all came from one sample that was sequenced in a study of beta chain features in type 1 diabetes. TCRB transcripts that were expressed got sequenced, as all of the isolated RNA had been reverse transcribed. Clones were sequenced by immunoSEQ multiplex PCR, and TCRdb holds only the in-frame ones, with some missing. This table holds 550,000 to 850,000 clones, roughly an eighth found once. Study-wide points: Moderate yet significant TCRB CDR3 shortening was seen in Type 1 diabetes patients in all four CD4+ subsets.

No antigen has been assigned to these receptors. The sequencing sample was made of naive CD4+ T cells from blood. The receptor source for this set is a man aged 18 to 30 with type 1 diabetes.

V gene TRBV4-1 combines with J gene TRBJ2-5; 7 bases align to TRBD1. V shed 4 bases, J shed 4 bases, and the junction held 6 bases outside the gene matches. Germline V gene data show CDR1 as MGHRA and CDR2 as YSYEKL. The CDR3 runs to 14 residues. CDR3 protein: CASSLQGQSETQYF. The CDR3 bases are TGCGCCAGCAGCCTCCAGGGACAGTCAGAGACCCAGTACTTC.

This chain's CDR3 is CASSVVASEQFF. CDR3 nucleotide sequence: TGTGCCAGCAGTGTGGTAGCCTCAGAGCAGTTCTTC. The rearrangement links TRBV25-1 to TRBJ2-1; no clear D. V was clipped by 4 bases and J by 10 bases, with 11 bases between them. CDR1 and CDR2 from the germline V gene are MGHDK and SYGVNS. CDR3 length: 12 residues.

This clone showed up just a few times. This chain links TRBV27 with TRBJ2-5; 12 bases map to TRBD2. CDR3 length: 15 residues. The germline gives CDR1 MNHEY, CDR2 SMNVEV (reference sequence). V lost 7 bases, J lost 2 bases, and 5 bases stayed unmatched. The CDR3 DNA reads as TGTGCCAGCACTATGACTAGCGGGAGACAAGAGACCCAGTACTTC. As protein: CASTMTSGRQETQYF.

This clone occurred a few times. The rearrangement joins TRBV4-1 to TRBJ2-3; D not certain. The CDR3 length is 16 residues. CDR1 is MGHRA, CDR2 YSYEKL, per germline. Trimming stripped 1 base from V and 2 bases from J, with 13 bases between. The CDR3 spells CASSQGAEKATDTQYF. Here the CDR3 DNA reads TGCGCCAGCAGCCAAGGCGCCGAGAAAGCCACAGATACGCAGTATTTT.